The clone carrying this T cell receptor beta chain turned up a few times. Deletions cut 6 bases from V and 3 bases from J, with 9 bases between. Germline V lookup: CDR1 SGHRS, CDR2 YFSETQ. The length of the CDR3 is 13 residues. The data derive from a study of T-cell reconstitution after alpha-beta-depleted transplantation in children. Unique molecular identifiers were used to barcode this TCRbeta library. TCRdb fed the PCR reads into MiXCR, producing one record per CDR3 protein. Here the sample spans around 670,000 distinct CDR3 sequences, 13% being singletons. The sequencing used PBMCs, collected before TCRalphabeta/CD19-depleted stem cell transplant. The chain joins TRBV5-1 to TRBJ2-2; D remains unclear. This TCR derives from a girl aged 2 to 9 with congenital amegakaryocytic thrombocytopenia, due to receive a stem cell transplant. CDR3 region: CASNAPDTGELFF. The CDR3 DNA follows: TGCGCCAGCAACGCTCCGGACACCGGGGAGCTGTTTTTT.